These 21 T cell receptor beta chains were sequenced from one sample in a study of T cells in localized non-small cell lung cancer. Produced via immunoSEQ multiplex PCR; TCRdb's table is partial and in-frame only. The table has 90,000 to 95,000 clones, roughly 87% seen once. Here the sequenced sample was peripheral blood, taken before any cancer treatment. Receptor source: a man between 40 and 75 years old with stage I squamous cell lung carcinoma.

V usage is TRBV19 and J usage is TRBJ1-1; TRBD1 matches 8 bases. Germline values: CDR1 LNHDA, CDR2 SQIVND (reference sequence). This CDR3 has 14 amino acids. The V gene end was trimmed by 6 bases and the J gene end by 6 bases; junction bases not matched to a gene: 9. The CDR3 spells CASRTTGGRAEAFF. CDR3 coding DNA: TGTGCCAGTAGGACAACAGGGGGGAGGGCTGAAGCTTTCTTT.

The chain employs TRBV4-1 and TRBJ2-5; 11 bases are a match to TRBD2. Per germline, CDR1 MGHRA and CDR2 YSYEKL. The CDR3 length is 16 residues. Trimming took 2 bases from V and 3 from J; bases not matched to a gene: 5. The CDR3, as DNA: TGCGCCAGCAGCCAAAAACCTAGCGGGGGGAAAGAGACCCAGTACTTC. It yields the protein CASSQKPSGGKETQYF.

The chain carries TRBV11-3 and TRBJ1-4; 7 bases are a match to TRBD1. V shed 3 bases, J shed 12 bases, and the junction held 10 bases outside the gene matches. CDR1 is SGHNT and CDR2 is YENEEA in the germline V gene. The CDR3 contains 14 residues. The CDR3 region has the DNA TGTGCCAGCAGCTTTGCCCTCCAGGGGGGAGAACTGTTTTTT. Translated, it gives CASSFALQGGELFF.

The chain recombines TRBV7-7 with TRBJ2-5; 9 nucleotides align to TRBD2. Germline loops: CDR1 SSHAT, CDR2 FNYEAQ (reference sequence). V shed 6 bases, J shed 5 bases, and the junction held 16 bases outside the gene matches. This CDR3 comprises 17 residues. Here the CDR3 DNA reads TGTGCCAGCAGTTCAAAGCAGGGTAGCGGGGGTGGGGAGACCCAGTACTTC. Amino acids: CASSSKQGSGGGETQYF. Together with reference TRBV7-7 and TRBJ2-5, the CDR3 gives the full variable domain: GAGVSQSPRYKVTKRGQDVTLRCDPISSHATLYWYQQALGQGPEFLTYFNYEAQPDKSGLPSDRFSAERPEGSISTLTIQRTEQRDSAMYRCASSSKQGSGGGETQYFGPGTRLLVL.

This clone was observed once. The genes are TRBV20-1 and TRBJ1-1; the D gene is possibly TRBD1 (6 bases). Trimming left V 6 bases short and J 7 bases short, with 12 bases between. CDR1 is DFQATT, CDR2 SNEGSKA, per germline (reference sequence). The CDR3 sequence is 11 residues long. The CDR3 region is CSAERDIEAFF. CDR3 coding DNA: TGCAGTGCCGAACGGGACATTGAAGCTTTCTTT.

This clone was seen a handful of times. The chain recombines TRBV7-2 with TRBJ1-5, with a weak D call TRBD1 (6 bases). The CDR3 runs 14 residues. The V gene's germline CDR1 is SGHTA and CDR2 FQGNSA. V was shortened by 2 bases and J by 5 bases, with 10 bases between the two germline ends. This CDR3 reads CASSLTDRYQPQHF. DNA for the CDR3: TGTGCCAGCAGCTTAACCGACAGGTATCAGCCCCAGCATTTT.

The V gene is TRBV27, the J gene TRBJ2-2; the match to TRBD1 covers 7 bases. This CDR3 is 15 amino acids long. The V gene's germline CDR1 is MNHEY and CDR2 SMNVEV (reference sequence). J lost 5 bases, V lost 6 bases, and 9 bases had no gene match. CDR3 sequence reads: CASRNRGRQTGELFF. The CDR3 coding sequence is TGTGCCAGCAGAAACAGGGGAAGGCAGACCGGGGAGCTGTTTTTT.

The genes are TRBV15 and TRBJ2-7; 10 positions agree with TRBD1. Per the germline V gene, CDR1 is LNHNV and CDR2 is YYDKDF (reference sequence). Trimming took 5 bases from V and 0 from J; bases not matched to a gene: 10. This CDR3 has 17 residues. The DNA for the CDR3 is TGTGCCACCAGCGGCCTGGGACAGGGGATTCGCTCCTACGAGCAGTACTTC. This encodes CATSGLGQGIRSYEQYF.

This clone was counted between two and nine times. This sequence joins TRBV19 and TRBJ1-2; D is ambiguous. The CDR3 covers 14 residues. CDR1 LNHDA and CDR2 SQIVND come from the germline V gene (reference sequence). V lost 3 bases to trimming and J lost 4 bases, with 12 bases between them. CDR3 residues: CASSIGSSGYGYTF. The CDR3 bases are TGTGCCAGTAGTATCGGCAGCTCCGGCTATGGCTACACCTTC.

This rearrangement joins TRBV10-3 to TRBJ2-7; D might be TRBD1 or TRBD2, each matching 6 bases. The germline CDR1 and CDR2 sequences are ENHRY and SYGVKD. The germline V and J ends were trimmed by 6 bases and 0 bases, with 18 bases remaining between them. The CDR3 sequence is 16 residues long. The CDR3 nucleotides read TGTGCCATCAGGGGGCAAATTTGGGGGGCCTCCTACGAGCAGTACTTC. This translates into CAIRGQIWGASYEQYF.

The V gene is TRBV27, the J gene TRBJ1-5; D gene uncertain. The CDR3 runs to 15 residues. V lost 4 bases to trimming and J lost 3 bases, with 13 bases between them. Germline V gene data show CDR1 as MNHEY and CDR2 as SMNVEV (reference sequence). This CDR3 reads CASSSYPRANQPQHF. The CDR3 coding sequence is TGTGCCAGCAGTTCTTACCCGCGGGCCAATCAGCCCCAGCATTTT.

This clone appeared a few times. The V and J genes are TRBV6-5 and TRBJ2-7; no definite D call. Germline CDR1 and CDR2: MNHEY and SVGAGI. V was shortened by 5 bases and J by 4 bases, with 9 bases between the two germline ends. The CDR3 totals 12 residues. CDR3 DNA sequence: TGTGCCAGCAGTCCCTCCGGGTACGAGCAGTACTTC. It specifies CASSPSGYEQYF.

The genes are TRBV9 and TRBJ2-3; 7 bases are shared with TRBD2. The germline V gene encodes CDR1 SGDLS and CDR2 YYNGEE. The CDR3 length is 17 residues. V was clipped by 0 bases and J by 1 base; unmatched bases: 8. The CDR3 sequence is CASSVGVGGVGTDTQYF. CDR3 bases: TGTGCCAGCAGCGTAGGTGTGGGAGGGGTCGGCACAGATACGCAGTATTTT. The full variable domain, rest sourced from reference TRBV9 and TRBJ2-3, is DSGVTQTPKHLITATGQRVTLRCSPRSGDLSVYWYQQSLDQGLQFLIQYYNGEERAKGNILERFSAQQFPDLHSELNLSSLELGDSALYFCASSVGVGGVGTDTQYFGPGTRLTVL.

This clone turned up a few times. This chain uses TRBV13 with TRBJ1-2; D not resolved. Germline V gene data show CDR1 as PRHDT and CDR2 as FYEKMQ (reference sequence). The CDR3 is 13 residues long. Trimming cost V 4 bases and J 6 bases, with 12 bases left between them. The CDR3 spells CASSSQLGDGYTF. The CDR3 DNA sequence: TGTGCCAGCAGCTCGCAACTCGGAGATGGCTACACCTTC.

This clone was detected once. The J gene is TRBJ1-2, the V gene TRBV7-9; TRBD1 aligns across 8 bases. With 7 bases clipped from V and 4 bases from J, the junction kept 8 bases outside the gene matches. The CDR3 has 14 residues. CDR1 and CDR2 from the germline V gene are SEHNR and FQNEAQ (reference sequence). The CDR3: CASNRGERPYGYTF. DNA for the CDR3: TGTGCCAGCAACAGGGGGGAACGGCCCTATGGCTACACCTTC.

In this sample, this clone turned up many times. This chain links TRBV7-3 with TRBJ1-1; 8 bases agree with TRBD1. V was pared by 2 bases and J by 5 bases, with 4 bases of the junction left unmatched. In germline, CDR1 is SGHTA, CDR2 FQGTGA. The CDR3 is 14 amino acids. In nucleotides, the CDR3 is TGTGCCAGCAGCTTAGGACAGGGTGAGACTGAAGCTTTCTTT. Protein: CASSLGQGETEAFF.

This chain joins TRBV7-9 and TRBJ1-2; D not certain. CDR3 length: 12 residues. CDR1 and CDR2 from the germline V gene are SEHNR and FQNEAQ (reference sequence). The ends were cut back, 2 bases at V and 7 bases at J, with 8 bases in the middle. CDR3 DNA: TGTGCCAGCAGCTTACATAGAGGTGGCTACACCTTC. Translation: CASSLHRGGYTF.

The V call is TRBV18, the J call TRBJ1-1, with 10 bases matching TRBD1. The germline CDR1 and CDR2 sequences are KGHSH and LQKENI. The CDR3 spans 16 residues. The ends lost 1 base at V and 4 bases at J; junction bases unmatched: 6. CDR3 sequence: CASSPLGGQGSTEAFF. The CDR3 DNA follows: TGTGCCAGCTCACCACTGGGGGGACAGGGGAGCACTGAAGCTTTCTTT.

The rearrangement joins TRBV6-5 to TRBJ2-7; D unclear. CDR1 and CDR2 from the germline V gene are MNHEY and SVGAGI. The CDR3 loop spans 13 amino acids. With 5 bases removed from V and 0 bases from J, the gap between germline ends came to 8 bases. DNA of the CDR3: TGTGCCAGCAGTAGGACGGTCTCCTACGAGCAGTACTTC. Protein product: CASSRTVSYEQYF.

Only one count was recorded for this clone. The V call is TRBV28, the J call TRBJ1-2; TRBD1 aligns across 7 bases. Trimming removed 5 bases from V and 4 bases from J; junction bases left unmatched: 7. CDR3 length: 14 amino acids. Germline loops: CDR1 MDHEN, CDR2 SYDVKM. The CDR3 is CASSPPGQSYGYTF. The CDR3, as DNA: TGTGCCAGCAGTCCTCCGGGACAGAGCTATGGCTACACCTTC.

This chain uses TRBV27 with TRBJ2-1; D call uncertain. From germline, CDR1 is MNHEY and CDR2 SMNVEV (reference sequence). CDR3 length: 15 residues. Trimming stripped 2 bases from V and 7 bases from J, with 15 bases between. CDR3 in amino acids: CASSLRSLSANEQFF. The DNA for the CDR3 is TGTGCCAGCAGTTTACGGAGCCTAAGCGCGAATGAGCAGTTCTTC.